This TCR beta chain was documented in a study of cytomegalovirus exposure and HLA in healthy donors. Turning to the study itself: Membership in the Caucasian-associated ancestry cluster was found for about four fifths of about 430 genotyped donors.

This clone was seen a handful of times. As yet, its antigen is unknown. Germline V gene lookup returns CDR1 ENHRY and CDR2 SYGVKD. Trimming took 8 bases from V and 3 from J, leaving 14 bases between them. The CDR3 spans 14 residues. There were likely unrecorded immune exposures, though donors were nominally healthy when sampled. It was with 60 Vbeta and 13 Jbeta primers that the PCR ran. The protocol was immunoSEQ multiplex PCR, while the TCRdb copy is restricted to in-frame clones and leaves out a portion. The sample yields roughly 100,000 clones, 9.5% to 13% seen once. Whole-study results and caveats: Later analysis identified a missense DCLRE1C variant that was linked to TCR beta V- and J-gene trimming. It emerged from a later analysis that several of the most significant clusters appeared to be linked to common viral pathogens.

The clonotype was recovered from a man aged 35-49 years in good health and CMV-seropositive. The sample consisted of PBMCs. The chain is built from TRBV10-3 and TRBJ1-5; D uncertain. The CDR3 region is CAIASSGNNQPQHF. CDR3 DNA: TGTGCCATCGCTAGTTCCGGTAACAATCAGCCCCAGCATTTT.